Listed here are 23 T cell receptor beta chains from one sample, sequenced in a study of identical twins. TCRdb itself ran the 5' RACE reads through MiXCR, one entry per CDR3 protein. The sample holds approximately 600,000 distinct CDR3 sequences, 9% to 10% seen once. This sample also belongs to another study, concerning yellow fever vaccine responses in identical twins.

The sample comprised PBMCs. The receptors shown here come from a woman aged 18-29 years in good health.

This clonotype was counted a few times. The rearrangement joins TRBV12-3 or TRBV12-4 to TRBJ2-7, with 8 nucleotides matching TRBD2. V lost 7 bases to trimming and J lost 3 bases; unmatched junction nucleotides: 5. The CDR3 spans 13 residues. CDR3 region: CASKPGLVYEQYF. For the CDR3, the DNA is TGTGCCAGCAAACCGGGACTAGTCTACGAGCAGTACTTC.

The J gene is TRBJ2-5, the V gene TRBV29-1; D call uncertain. Germline V lookup: CDR1 SQVTM, CDR2 ANQGSEA. CDR3 length equals 15 residues. Trimming cost V 3 bases and J 0 bases, with 14 bases left between them. The CDR3 region has the DNA TGCAGCGTTGACGGGTCAGAACTGTACCAAGAGACCCAGTACTTC. Translating it yields CSVDGSELYQETQYF.

The table lists this clonotype with many counts. The rearrangement joins TRBV7-2 to TRBJ2-7; 8 bases are shared with TRBD2. There are 15 residues in the CDR3. After removal of 5 bases from V and 1 base from J, the junction contained 7 bases not matched to a gene. CDR1 is SGHTA, CDR2 FQGNSA, per germline. The CDR3 DNA follows: TGTGCCAGCAGCGTAGGGACTAGTTCTTCCTACGAGCAGTACTTC. Its translation: CASSVGTSSSYEQYF.

On this clonotype: The junction shows a germline mismatch at one end, possibly a read error. V is TRBV14 and J is TRBJ2-3; no clear D. The CDR3 sequence is 12 residues long. Germline V gene lookup returns CDR1 SGHDN and CDR2 FVKESK. The CDR3 bases are TGTGCCAGGAGCCAATTCTCAGATACGCAGTATTTT. The encoded protein is CARSQFSDTQYF.

In its sample, this clonotype was seen many times. The V call is TRBV7-9, the J call TRBJ2-7; possible D gene TRBD1, 6 bases. CDR3 length equals 15 residues. V was cut by 3 bases and J by 1 base, with 13 bases left in between. Germline V gene data show CDR1 as SEHNR and CDR2 as FQNEAQ (reference sequence). This CDR3 reads CASSFRGAASYEQYF. CDR3 DNA sequence: TGTGCCAGCAGCTTCAGGGGTGCGGCTTCCTACGAGCAGTACTTC.

This clonotype was seen many times. This chain connects TRBV7-3 to TRBJ2-3, with D perhaps TRBD2 (6 bases). Germline lookup yields CDR1 SGHTA and CDR2 FQGTGA. Trimming left V 5 bases short and J 6 bases short, with 12 bases between. This CDR3 region has 13 residues. The CDR3 DNA sequence: TGTGCCAGCAGCCTATGGAGCGGGGATACGCAGTATTTT. Residues: CASSLWSGDTQYF.

V is TRBV30 and J is TRBJ2-7, with 9 bases fitting TRBD1. Unmatched junction bases numbered 9, after V lost 3 bases and J lost 6 bases. The germline V gene has CDR1 GTSNPN and CDR2 SVGIG (reference sequence). This CDR3 has 14 residues. The CDR3 sequence: CAWSAGTGSGEQYF. In DNA, the CDR3 is TGTGCCTGGAGCGCCGGGACAGGGTCGGGCGAGCAGTACTTC.

This clonotype has more than one count but fewer than ten. The rearrangement links TRBV6-2 or TRBV6-3 to TRBJ2-1; 11 bases are shared with TRBD2. The CDR3 sequence is 17 residues long. J lost 8 bases, V lost 4 bases, and 13 bases had no gene match. CDR1 is MNHEY and CDR2 is SVGEGT in the germline V gene. DNA of the CDR3: TGTGCCAGCAGTTTAAGGAACCGACTAGCGGGGTATCATGAGCAGTTCTTC. It translates to CASSLRNRLAGYHEQFF.

A remark on this clonotype: A much larger clonotype is one base distant, so this may be a read error. V and J are TRBV3-1 and TRBJ2-7; D is unresolved. This CDR3 has 11 residues. Germline-derived CDR1 and CDR2 are LGHDT and YNNKEL (reference sequence). Trimming removed 1 base from V and 5 bases from J, with 3 bases in between. CDR3 nucleotide sequence: TGTGCCAGCAGCCAAGCCCACGAGCAGTACTTC. Translation gives CASSQAHEQYF.

This clonotype was recorded at least ten times. The rearrangement links TRBV7-9 to TRBJ2-1; weak D call: TRBD1 (5 bases). The V and J ends lost 1 base and 8 bases respectively, with 9 bases between them. CDR1 is SEHNR and CDR2 is FQNEAQ in the germline V gene (reference sequence). There are 13 residues in the CDR3. This chain's CDR3 is CASSLVRDYEQFF. For the CDR3, the DNA is TGTGCCAGCAGCTTAGTCAGGGATTATGAGCAGTTCTTC.

The V gene is TRBV30, the J gene TRBJ2-7, with a possible D match to TRBD1 (5 bases). V shed 0 bases and J shed 3 bases, with 12 bases lying between them. Germline assignment: CDR1 GTSNPN and CDR2 SVGIG (reference sequence). This CDR3 spans 14 amino acids. In DNA, the CDR3 is TGTGCCTGGAGTGTACCCACGGACAACTACGAGCAGTACTTC. Amino acid sequence: CAWSVPTDNYEQYF.

This clonotype was observed many times. The chain is built from TRBV12-3 or TRBV12-4 and TRBJ2-1, with D perhaps TRBD2 (5 bases). Trimming left V 1 base short and J 7 bases short, with 11 bases between. CDR3 size: 14 residues. The CDR3 DNA is TGTGCCAGCAGTTTAGGGGCCGGAGGTAATGAGCAGTTCTTC. It translates to CASSLGAGGNEQFF.

The table lists this clonotype with a few counts. V is TRBV18 and J is TRBJ2-4; D remains unclear. Germline assignment: CDR1 KGHSH and CDR2 LQKENI. This CDR3 is 14 amino acids long. V was shortened by 5 bases and J by 1 base, with 9 bases between the two germline ends. The CDR3 region is CASSFPGAKNIQYF. CDR3 DNA sequence: TGTGCCAGCTCATTTCCGGGTGCCAAAAACATTCAGTACTTC.

This clonotype was seen many times. CDR3 DNA sequence: TGTGCCATCACCGGCGGCTCTGGAAACACCATATATTTT. This encodes CAITGGSGNTIYF. V is TRBV10-3 and J is TRBJ1-3, with unresolved D. The CDR3 is 13 amino acids. Germline CDR1 is ENHRY and CDR2 is SYGVKD. The V end lost 7 bases, the J end lost 0 bases, and 7 bases lay between the germline ends.

In its sample, this clonotype was seen a few times. The genes are TRBV12-3 or TRBV12-4 and TRBJ2-2; 9 bases map to TRBD1. This CDR3 has 16 amino acids. After removal of 4 bases from V and 5 bases from J, the junction contained 8 bases not matched to a gene. The CDR3 here is CASSSRPGQGTGELFF. The CDR3 coding sequence is TGTGCCAGCAGTTCAAGACCGGGACAGGGAACCGGGGAGCTGTTTTTT.

The chain joins TRBV5-1 to TRBJ1-2, with TRBD1 as a possible D gene (5 bases). With 0 bases removed from V and 4 bases from J, the gap between germline ends came to 10 bases. The CDR3 runs to 14 residues. Germline CDR1 reads SGHRS; CDR2 reads YFSETQ. The CDR3 loop reads CASSLDGGTYGYTF. The CDR3 coding sequence is TGCGCCAGCAGCTTGGACGGGGGGACCTATGGCTACACCTTC.

V and J are TRBV19 and TRBJ2-2; 7 nucleotides match TRBD1. This CDR3 is built from 17 residues. From germline, CDR1 is LNHDA and CDR2 SQIVND (reference sequence). V trimming: 5 bases; J trimming: 2 bases; junction bases outside the gene matches: 11. Written as DNA, the CDR3 is TGTGCCAGTAGTCCTTCCCGGACAGGACATAACACCGGGGAGCTGTTTTTT. Protein sequence: CASSPSRTGHNTGELFF.

The sample holds a few counts of this clonotype. The chain is built from TRBV3-1 and TRBJ2-3; D is possibly TRBD2 (6 bases). The ends were cut back, 1 base at V and 14 bases at J, with 16 bases in the middle. The CDR3 covers 13 residues. The germline CDR1 and CDR2 sequences are LGHDT and YNNKEL (reference sequence). CDR3 nucleotide sequence: TGTGCCAGCAGCCAAGTTCGGTCCGAGGGACTGTATTTT. Encoded protein: CASSQVRSEGLYF.

The CDR3 bases are TGTGCCAGCAGGACAGGGGAAGATAATGAAAAACTGTTTTTT. Protein product: CASRTGEDNEKLFF. This chain uses TRBV6-1 with TRBJ1-4; 8 positions agree with TRBD1. The V gene's germline CDR1 is MNHNS and CDR2 SASEGT. This CDR3 region has 14 residues. The trim removed 6 bases at V and 4 bases at J, leaving 4 bases unmatched.

This clonotype has a count of ten or more. The chain employs TRBV7-9 and TRBJ2-1, with 11 bases that match TRBD2. The CDR3 length is 15 residues. Germline V gene sequence: CDR1 SEHNR, CDR2 FQNEAQ (reference sequence). V trimming: 5 bases; J trimming: 7 bases; junction bases outside the gene matches: 7. The CDR3 sequence: CASSTGTSGANEQFF. The CDR3 DNA sequence: TGTGCCAGCAGCACGGGGACTAGCGGAGCGAATGAGCAGTTCTTC.

The rearrangement joins TRBV11-3 to TRBJ2-1, with D unclear. Germline V CDR1 and CDR2: SGHNT, YENEEA. The CDR3 is 11 residues long. The V and J ends lost 5 bases and 8 bases respectively, with 7 bases between them. CDR3 bases: TGTGCCAGCAGCGAGGCACATGAGCAGTTCTTC. Residues: CASSEAHEQFF.

This clonotype was observed many times. The rearrangement links TRBV7-9 to TRBJ2-5; 10 bases align to TRBD1. Trimming removed 5 bases from V and 3 bases from J; junction bases left unmatched: 6. Germline V gene data show CDR1 as SEHNR and CDR2 as FQNEAQ (reference sequence). This CDR3 has 15 residues. The CDR3: CASSPGTGVKETQYF. DNA of the CDR3: TGTGCCAGCAGCCCCGGGACAGGGGTCAAAGAGACCCAGTACTTC.

The table lists this clonotype with many counts. The rearrangement links TRBV11-2 to TRBJ2-1; 8 bases match TRBD2. Germline CDR1 is SGHAT and CDR2 is FQNNGV. Trimming took 6 bases from V and 7 from J; bases not matched to a gene: 5. This CDR3 has 13 amino acids. The CDR3 bases are TGTGCCAGCAGAGCGGGAGATGTAAATGAGCAGTTCTTC. It yields the protein CASRAGDVNEQFF.